The 11 T cell receptor beta chains below come from one sample, sequenced in a study of blood T cell repertoires in COVID-19. Sequencing was performed with immunoSEQ multiplex PCR; in TCRdb, only in-frame clones are kept and a portion is missing. The data show around 300,000 clones, 70% to 90% seen once. Sequencing input: peripheral blood. These receptors all come from a woman in her seventies with acute or convalescent COVID-19.

In this sample, this clone turned up a few times. The chain is built from TRBV30 and TRBJ1-3, with no clear D. Germline CDR1 and CDR2: GTSNPN and SVGIG (reference sequence). The CDR3 is made up of 13 amino acids. V dropped 1 base and J dropped 2 bases, with 6 bases sitting between them. CDR3 DNA sequence: TGTGCCTGGAGTGGACTGCCTGGAAACACCATATATTTT. Translation gives CAWSGLPGNTIYF.

The V and J genes are TRBV7-3 and TRBJ2-4, with D tentatively TRBD2 (7 bases). CDR1 is SGHTA, CDR2 FQGTGA, per germline. Trimming took off 5 bases at V and 4 bases at J, with 12 bases between the two ends. CDR3 length: 14 amino acids. This chain's CDR3 is CASSPEGGKNIQYF. CDR3 bases: TGTGCCAGCAGCCCAGAGGGGGGGAAAAACATTCAGTACTTC.

This chain connects TRBV19 to TRBJ2-1, with 8 bases fitting TRBD1. The CDR3 extends over 16 amino acids. The germline CDR1 and CDR2 sequences are LNHDA and SQIVND (reference sequence). The J segment lost 9 bases and the V segment lost 3 bases, leaving 13 bases of the junction unmatched. The CDR3, as DNA: TGTGCCAGTAGTATGGCGACCAGGGGGCGTCTGGGTGAGCAGTTCTTC. Translation: CASSMATRGRLGEQFF.

This rearrangement joins TRBV12-3 or TRBV12-4 to TRBJ1-2; D gene unclear. The CDR3 sequence is 13 residues long. Between the trimmed V and J ends, which lost 6 bases and 7 bases, there was a span of 15 bases. The CDR3 region is CASSFCRDCGYTF. CDR3 coding DNA: TGTGCCAGCAGCTTCTGCCGGGATTGTGGCTACACCTTC.

The chain joins TRBV18 to TRBJ2-1, with 9 bases aligning to TRBD2. The CDR3 has 15 residues. With V trimmed by 3 bases and J by 9 bases, 9 bases remained unmatched. Germline CDR1 and CDR2: KGHSH and LQKENI. CDR3 sequence: CASSPGRGGLGEQFF. CDR3 in DNA: TGTGCCAGCTCACCGGGGCGGGGGGGCCTCGGTGAGCAGTTCTTC.

V and J are TRBV19 and TRBJ1-4; 8 nucleotides agree with TRBD1. Germline-derived CDR1 and CDR2 are LNHDA and SQIVND (reference sequence). CDR3 length equals 15 residues. Trimming at V came to 5 bases and at J to 8 bases, leaving 10 bases not matched to a gene. CDR3 region: CASSSAGTGGEKLFF. CDR3 in DNA: TGTGCCAGTAGTTCCGCCGGGACAGGCGGCGAAAAACTGTTTTTT.

CDR3 region: CASKSAFSGNTIYF. CDR3 nucleotide sequence: TGTGCCAGTAAGAGTGCCTTCTCTGGAAACACCATATATTTT. The V gene is TRBV19, the J gene TRBJ1-3, with no clear D. The CDR3 has 14 amino acids. Germline assignment: CDR1 LNHDA and CDR2 SQIVND (reference sequence). Trimming pared 7 bases from V and 0 bases from J, leaving 10 bases between.

The rearrangement uses TRBV9 and TRBJ1-1; no reliable D call. Trimming removed 3 bases at V and 6 bases at J, with 6 bases between. Germline lookup yields CDR1 SGDLS and CDR2 YYNGEE. The CDR3 sequence is 11 residues long. CDR3 bases: TGTGCCAGCAGCGCGGGGTCTGAAGCTTTCTTT. This gives the protein CASSAGSEAFF.

J is TRBJ2-7 and V is TRBV6-5; maybe TRBD1 (5 bases). The CDR3 sequence is 12 residues long. Germline CDR1 and CDR2: MNHEY and SVGAGI. V dropped 4 bases and J dropped 3 bases, with 7 bases sitting between them. The CDR3 sequence: CASSFDSYEQYF. In DNA form, the CDR3 reads TGTGCCAGCAGTTTCGACAGCTACGAGCAGTACTTC.

The rearrangement uses TRBV19 and TRBJ2-6; 8 bases agree with TRBD2. Germline assignment: CDR1 LNHDA and CDR2 SQIVND (reference sequence). V was pared by 5 bases and J by 0 bases, with 3 bases of the junction left unmatched. This CDR3 contains 16 residues. As DNA, the CDR3 is TGTGCCAGTAGTCAGCGGGGGAGCTCTGGGGCCAACGTCCTGACTTTC. Amino acid sequence: CASSQRGSSGANVLTF. The full variable domain, with the rest looked up from reference TRBV19 and TRBJ2-6, is DGGITQSPKYLFRKEGQNVTLSCEQNLNHDAMYWYRQDPGQGLRLIYYSQIVNDFQKGDIAEGYSVSREKKESFPLTVTSAQKNPTAFYLCASSQRGSSGANVLTFGAGSRLTVL.

V is TRBV13 and J is TRBJ2-1; D may be TRBD2 (6 bases). CDR1 and CDR2 (germline): PRHDT, FYEKMQ (reference sequence). This CDR3 has 14 residues. Trimming pared 2 bases from V and 9 bases from J, leaving 14 bases between. In DNA, the CDR3 is TGTGCCAGCAGCTTACACTGGGGGAGGTTTGAGCAGTTCTTC. It yields the protein CASSLHWGRFEQFF.